This T cell receptor beta chain was obtained from a study of low-dose radiotherapy and immunotherapy resistance in tumors (dated by TCRdb to the early 2020s). Background for the entire study: In Cohort 1, 0.5 Gy per fraction was delivered every 2 weeks, and a total PTV dose of 6.5 Gy was prescribed. Starting on cycle 1 day 1, patients took 300 mg of aspirin by mouth once a day for four cycles. Cyclophosphamide 200 mg/m2 was administered intravenously every two weeks, one day before each radiation and immunotherapy administration. Eight patients were included in the translational analysis, namely three from the first dose cohort plus the first five from the second dose cohort. Patients in Cohort 2 were given 1 Gy per fraction every two weeks, for a total of 13 Gy across 26 weeks. Nivolumab and ipilimumab were both given intravenously, with nivolumab at a 240 mg flat dose every two weeks and ipilimumab at 1 mg/kg every six weeks. Randomization of trial participants into treatment groups was not performed.

This clonotype has ten or more counts. Its antigen remains undetermined. No clone much larger than this one lies a single base away; base qualities are absent. The CDR3 covers 14 residues, taking in both the cysteine and the phenylalanine. This entry keeps only the CDR3 DNA: 42 bases, framed from base 1. V gives up 5 bases and J gives up 3 bases, and the segment between their germline ends measures 15 bases. As encoded in the germline V gene, CDR1 is SQVTM while CDR2 is ANQGSEA. The time point tag for this specimen amounts to: before trial treatment. Donors were enrolled in RACIN, a single-arm phase I dose-escalation trial in which nivolumab, ipilimumab, aspirin, low-dose cyclophosphamide and low-dose radiotherapy were combined. To be eligible, a patient needed to have an advanced solid tumor that was TIL-negative. To make first-strand cDNA, Superscript III was used along with a set of TRAV- and TRBV-specific primers so that both the TCRalpha and TCRbeta chains were covered. A roughly 19-cycle PCR with Phusion amplified the TCRs, pairing a constant-region primer with the adapter that was attached to the V primers. The isolated mRNA was amplified using the MessageAmp II aRNA Amplification Kit, with in vitro transcription performed for about 15 hours at 37 degrees C. The Dynabeads mRNA DIRECT Purification Kit was used to isolate the mRNA for TCR sequencing. Indexed Illumina adapters were added in a second Phusion PCR of roughly 23 cycles, and the PCR products were purified with AMPure XP beads. TCRalpha and TCRbeta libraries were deep-sequenced on an Illumina MiniSeq instrument. As for the authors' bioinformatics: Custom Perl scripts pooled TCR sequences encoding the same protein, removed out-of-frame sequences and computed each clonotype's abundance. Any TCR sequence backed by just one read was left out of the analysis. Shannon entropy, Gini index, clonality, richness, and the frequency of TCRs shared between repertoires were included as repertoire metrics. The public reads were reanalyzed by TCRdb: fastp trimming at Q25, MiXCR alignment, in-frame beta chains only. Duplicate CDR3 protein sequences are folded into a single record with the most common DNA and genes. V and J calls and clone size were set by TCRdb, not the authors. This sample comprises 85,000 to 95,000 distinct CDR3 sequences, roughly 9% of them detected only once. Approximately 0.98% of the sample is taken by the ten largest.

The V gene is TRBV29-1 and the J gene is TRBJ2-3; the D segment cannot be called with confidence. The receptor was isolated from a male donor with prostate cancer. The specimen comprised PBMCs, sampled before treatment. CDR3 loop: CSVPYSSRTDTQYF. Read as DNA, the sequence is TGCAGCGTTCCTTACTCAAGCCGAACAGATACGCAGTATTTT.